This TCR beta chain was sequenced during a study of neoadjuvant anti-PD-1 for oral cavity cancer (dated by TCRdb to 2020 to 2023). About the full investigation: Before undergoing curative-intent surgical resection, most patients got three to four biweekly nivolumab doses at 3 mg/kg. For patients who did not progress, a fourth nivolumab dose was given around day 43, followed by definitive surgical resection on days 50-56. Under RECIST 1.1, patients with complete response, partial response or stable disease were classed as responders, and patients with progression were classed as non-responders. The parent correlative cohort included roughly 13 patients, with an approximately 30% response rate. Findings and caveats that apply to the study as a whole: Only a few patients per response group were included in the TCR analyses, and larger cohorts for validation were called for by the authors. Higher pretreatment blood Treg/Th17 ratios correlated with both higher pretreatment blood TCRbeta clonality and lower post-treatment tumor TCRbeta clonality. After neoadjuvant nivolumab, significantly higher T cell clonality (Gini index) was found within PBMCs in non-responders than in responders.

For deep sequencing, PBMC libraries mostly used approximately 500 ng of input genomic DNA, with six replicates for each sample. Following the manufacturer's instructions, the team built TCRbeta libraries using the immunoSEQ hsTCRbeta kit. The finished libraries were brought together in one pool at approximately 3 nM, which was then read using an Illumina NovaSeq 6000 S4 flow cell. As for the authors' bioinformatics: Raw data preprocessing and quality control were performed with the immunoSEQ Analyzer. The analysis was restricted to productive rearrangements, with each unique CDR3 amino acid sequence defining a clonotype. Using the R package tcR, the researchers computed the Gini-Simpson index as their estimate of repertoire clonality. Gini indices were compared with Student's t test, and associations with tumor size change were assessed by Pearson correlation. The clones in this table, taken by TCRdb from immuneACCESS, are in-frame only. Not every clone is retained; where verified, under half of the shortfall comes from an unresolved V gene, and the cause of the rest is unknown. V and J calls and clone size are as listed in that table; D and trimming were resolved from the DNA. Within this sample are about 14,000 clones, with about 64% of them counted one time only. 3% to 3.5% of the sample is held by the ten biggest clonotypes.

The CDR3 runs 15 amino acids, cysteine and phenylalanine included. Only the CDR3 region is kept as DNA, spanning 45 bases read in frame from base 1. Trimming at the junction amounts to 3 bases on V and 6 bases on J, and the germline ends lie 19 bases apart. Based on the germline V gene (reference sequence), the CDR1 and CDR2 sequences are GTSNPN and SVGIG. For this clone: Its antigen target is currently unknown. No much larger clone is present one base from it, and per-base qualities are unavailable.

The time point label on this specimen signifies: before neoadjuvant nivolumab. None of the patients had received prior systemic or radiation treatment, and all were newly diagnosed with stage II-IVA oral cavity squamous cell carcinoma. The cohort consisted of patients with HPV-negative, locally advanced oral cavity squamous cell carcinoma. Peripheral blood mononuclear cells were analyzed directly and were not maintained or expanded in culture. Samples were obtained from a longitudinal correlative study of a single-arm phase II trial of neoadjuvant nivolumab in oral cavity squamous cell carcinoma. Genomic DNA-based TCRbeta sequencing was performed on subject-matched pre- and post-treatment PBMCs and tumors from three responders and three non-responders. Peripheral blood mononuclear cells were collected before nivolumab treatment and were collected again after treatment, at the time of surgery. The Maxwell RSC DNA from Cells kit was used to extract genomic DNA from PBMCs.

The chain links TRBV30 with TRBJ2-3, with a weak D call of TRBD1 (6 bases match). The sequencing here drew on PBMCs, taken before nivolumab (anti-PD-1) treatment. The sequence was obtained from a person between 40 and 80 years old with oral cavity squamous cell carcinoma. The DNA sequence reads TGTGCCTGGAGCCCTGGGCACAGGGTTGCCGATACGCAGTATTTT. It is translated as CAWSPGHRVADTQYF.